This entry lists 30 T cell receptor beta chains sequenced from one sample in a study of blood T cell repertoires in COVID-19. Only in-frame clones appear in the TCRdb table, and some are missing; sequencing was by immunoSEQ multiplex PCR. Among just over 300,000 clones listed, roughly nine tenths were seen once. Specimen: peripheral blood. All receptors come from a woman aged 30 to 39 with COVID-19, enrolled during active disease.

The chain employs TRBV5-1 and TRBJ2-6; 14 positions match TRBD2. Unmatched junction bases numbered 10, after V lost 9 bases and J lost 2 bases. Germline V gene sequence: CDR1 SGHRS, CDR2 YFSETQ. This CDR3 comprises 18 residues. Here the CDR3 reads CATRYGLAGGPGANVLTF. Written as DNA, the CDR3 is TGCGCCACCCGCTACGGACTAGCGGGGGGCCCTGGGGCCAACGTCCTGACTTTC.

This chain joins TRBV5-4 and TRBJ2-4; 10 bases match TRBD1. Germline CDR1 reads SGHNT; CDR2 reads YYREEE (reference sequence). The CDR3 is made up of 16 amino acids. Germline trimming cut 4 bases from V and 0 bases from J; bases unmatched to any gene: 4. CDR3 nucleotide sequence: TGTGCCAGCAGCCCAGGACAGGGGGGAGCCAAAAACATTCAGTACTTC. Translating it yields CASSPGQGGAKNIQYF.

The chain is built from TRBV24-1 and TRBJ2-3, with 8 positions matching TRBD2. V shed 1 base, J shed 10 bases, and the junction held 21 bases outside the gene matches. The CDR3 is 19 amino acids. The germline gives CDR1 KGHDR, CDR2 SFDVKD. CDR3 coding DNA: TGTGCCACCAGTGATTTCAGGCCGGGACTAGGCACCCCAAGTGGGTCGCAGTATTTT. It is translated as CATSDFRPGLGTPSGSQYF.

The chain couples TRBV7-2 to TRBJ1-1, with no clear D. CDR1 and CDR2 from the germline V gene are SGHTA and FQGNSA. V lost 5 bases and J lost 2, with 15 bases in between. This CDR3 region has 15 residues. The DNA of the CDR3 is TGTGCCAGCAGCCCACCGGGAGGGCCAAACACTGAAGCTTTCTTT. Its translation is CASSPPGGPNTEAFF.

There are a few counts of this clone. This sequence joins TRBV11-2 and TRBJ1-1, with D perhaps TRBD1 (5 bases). Germline lookup yields CDR1 SGHAT and CDR2 FQNNGV. V dropped 5 bases and J dropped 5 bases, with 18 bases sitting between them. The CDR3 is 15 residues long. This chain's CDR3 is CASSPRDSSRTEAFF. In nucleotides, the CDR3 is TGTGCCAGCAGCCCCCGGGACTCTTCTAGGACTGAAGCTTTCTTT.

The rearrangement joins TRBV5-1 to TRBJ1-2; D possibly corresponds to TRBD1 (6 bases). Deletions cut 4 bases from V and 0 bases from J, with 13 bases between. Germline values: CDR1 SGHRS, CDR2 YFSETQ. The CDR3 extends over 15 amino acids. The CDR3 DNA is TGCGCCAGCAGCCCCGGGACACCTACTAACTATGGCTACACCTTC. This encodes CASSPGTPTNYGYTF.

The rearrangement joins TRBV6-2 or TRBV6-3 to TRBJ1-5, with D unresolved. V lost 1 base to trimming and J lost 2 bases, with 12 bases between them. This CDR3 has 16 amino acids. Per germline, CDR1 MNHEY and CDR2 SVGEGT. The CDR3, as DNA: TGTGCCAGCAGTTACTTTCCCCTCGGGGGCAATCAGCCCCAGCATTTT. Translated: CASSYFPLGGNQPQHF.

The rearrangement uses TRBV28 and TRBJ2-7; 11 bases match TRBD2. V trimming: 2 bases; J trimming: 2 bases; junction bases outside the gene matches: 2. The CDR3 spans 15 residues. CDR1 is MDHEN and CDR2 is SYDVKM in the germline V gene. In DNA form, the CDR3 reads TGTGCCAGCAGTTTACGACTAGCGGGGACCTACGAGCAGTACGTC. This translates into CASSLRLAGTYEQYV.

The chain's CDR3 is CASSQARAGVQTNYGYTF. The CDR3 DNA reads as TGTGCCAGCAGCCAAGCGAGGGCAGGTGTTCAGACTAACTATGGCTACACCTTC. This chain connects TRBV4-2 to TRBJ1-2; D is uncertain. This CDR3 comprises 18 residues. Germline CDR1 and CDR2: LGHNA and YNFKEQ. The V gene lost 1 base and the J gene lost 0 bases, with 18 bases spanning the gap.

V usage is TRBV5-1 and J usage is TRBJ1-1; unclear D gene. Germline CDR1 reads SGHRS; CDR2 reads YFSETQ. The V end lost 0 bases, the J end lost 0 bases, and 9 bases lay between the germline ends. This CDR3 comprises 15 residues. In DNA form, the CDR3 reads TGCGCCAGCAGCTTGGCTGGCGGCATGAACACTGAAGCTTTCTTT. Amino acids: CASSLAGGMNTEAFF.

The V and J genes are TRBV5-1 and TRBJ2-6; 7 bases agree with TRBD1. CDR3 length: 17 amino acids. Trimming at V came to 2 bases and at J to 10 bases, leaving 15 bases not matched to a gene. The germline CDR1 and CDR2 sequences are SGHRS and YFSETQ. In nucleotides, the CDR3 is TGCGCCAGCAGCTTCCCCCCGAACAGGGGACCCAGTAACGTCCTGACTTTC. Translation gives CASSFPPNRGPSNVLTF.

Here the CDR3 reads CASSYEGAGNSPLHF. The CDR3 nucleotides are TGTGCCAGCAGTTACGAGGGGGCTGGAAATTCACCCCTCCACTTT. The genes are TRBV6-5 and TRBJ1-6; 7 bases are shared with TRBD1. This CDR3 region has 15 residues. Germline CDR1 MNHEY, CDR2 SVGAGI. V lost 2 bases to trimming and J lost 7 bases; unmatched junction nucleotides: 5.

This chain links TRBV29-1 with TRBJ2-5; a weak D match, TRBD2 (6 bases). The V end lost 4 bases, the J end lost 5 bases, and 20 bases lay between the germline ends. From germline, CDR1 is SQVTM and CDR2 ANQGSEA. The CDR3 is 15 residues long. DNA for the CDR3: TGCAGCGTTGTGGGCACTAGCTGGGGGTTGGAGACCCAGTACTTC. Protein: CSVVGTSWGLETQYF.

This chain joins TRBV6-5 and TRBJ2-7; no clear D gene. The germline CDR1 and CDR2 sequences are MNHEY and SVGAGI. Deletions cut 6 bases from V and 6 bases from J, with 9 bases between. CDR3 length equals 11 residues. The CDR3 coding sequence is TGTGCCAGCAGCCGTGGCGGCGAGCAGTACTTC. This codes for CASSRGGEQYF.

This chain connects TRBV4-1 to TRBJ1-6, with D perhaps matching TRBD1 (5 bases). This CDR3 contains 15 residues. V lost 0 bases and J lost 9, with 12 bases in between. Germline-derived CDR1 and CDR2 are MGHRA and YSYEKL. The CDR3 is CASSQDQGLGSPLHF. In DNA form, the CDR3 reads TGCGCCAGCAGCCAAGATCAGGGCCTGGGTTCACCCCTCCACTTT.

The genes are TRBV5-6 and TRBJ1-6; tentatively, D is TRBD1 (6 bases). Trimming took off 4 bases at V and 6 bases at J, with 20 bases between the two ends. The germline CDR1 and CDR2 sequences are SGHDT and YYEEEE. CDR3 length: 17 amino acids. The CDR3 reads CASSRPRGARLNSPLHF. In nucleotides, the CDR3 is TGTGCCAGCAGCCGTCCCAGGGGCGCGAGACTTAATTCACCCCTCCACTTT. The variable domain in full, with the rest retrieved from reference TRBV5-6 and TRBJ1-6, is DAGVTQSPTHLIKTRGQQVTLRCSPKSGHDTVSWYQQALGQGPQFIFQYYEEEERQRGNFPDRFSGHQFPNYSSELNVNALLLGDSALYLCASSRPRGARLNSPLHFGNGTRLTVT.

The chain's CDR3 is CASSQDGEGKLFF. The CDR3, as DNA: TGTGCCAGCAGCCAAGATGGAGAGGGAAAACTGTTTTTT. This chain joins TRBV3-1 (or the pseudogene TRBV3-2) and TRBJ1-4; D not resolved. The CDR3 runs 13 residues. Per germline, CDR1 LGHDT and CDR2 YNNKEL (reference sequence). V was trimmed by 0 bases and J by 10 bases, leaving 9 bases between them.

This clone was picked up one time. J is TRBJ1-2 and V is TRBV6-2 or TRBV6-3; the match to TRBD1 covers 7 bases. V shed 7 bases, J shed 4 bases, and the junction held 6 bases outside the gene matches. Germline CDR1 reads MNHEY; CDR2 reads SVGEGT. The length of the CDR3 is 13 residues. The CDR3 loop is CASTPGGLYGYTF. The DNA of the CDR3 is TGTGCCAGCACCCCAGGGGGTCTCTATGGCTACACCTTC.

This chain connects TRBV11-2 to TRBJ1-2; 8 nucleotides match TRBD1. Trimming removed 4 bases from V and 0 bases from J; junction bases left unmatched: 4. The CDR3 is 15 amino acids. Per the germline V gene, CDR1 is SGHAT and CDR2 is FQNNGV. CDR3 in amino acids: CASSSRTGSNYGYTF. Written as DNA, the CDR3 is TGTGCCAGCAGCTCTCGGACAGGGTCTAACTATGGCTACACCTTC.

The chain joins TRBV5-1 to TRBJ1-3, with D possibly being TRBD1 (5 bases). Between the trimmed V and J ends, which lost 0 bases and 7 bases, there was a span of 14 bases. This CDR3 comprises 15 residues. The germline V gene encodes CDR1 SGHRS and CDR2 YFSETQ. CDR3 region: CASSLGGPLINTIYF. The CDR3 DNA reads TGCGCCAGCAGCTTGGGGGGCCCTCTAATCAACACCATATATTTT.

The chain is built from TRBV5-1 and TRBJ2-1; 7 nucleotides align to TRBD1. V gave up 4 bases and J gave up 4 bases; unmatched junction bases: 5. CDR3 length: 14 residues. CDR1 SGHRS and CDR2 YFSETQ come from the germline V gene. CDR3 DNA sequence: TGCGCCAGCAGCATCGGGACAGATTACAATGAGCAGTTCTTC. Protein: CASSIGTDYNEQFF.

The chain carries TRBV7-9 and TRBJ1-1, with D perhaps matching TRBD1 (5 bases). With 5 bases removed from V and 2 bases from J, the gap between germline ends came to 12 bases. Germline V lookup: CDR1 SEHNR, CDR2 FQNEAQ (reference sequence). The CDR3 sequence is 14 residues long. The CDR3, as DNA: TGTGCCAGCAGCCTCAGACAGAGTAACACTGAAGCTTTCTTT. This codes for CASSLRQSNTEAFF.

The count of this clone is one. V gene TRBV9 combines with J gene TRBJ1-4, with D unclear. Germline-derived CDR1 and CDR2 are SGDLS and YYNGEE. V was trimmed by 0 bases and J by 8 bases, leaving 14 bases between them. The CDR3 sequence is 15 residues long. The DNA of the CDR3 is TGTGCCAGCAGCGTAGGTAGACGGGATCGGGAAAAACTGTTTTTT. Amino acids: CASSVGRRDREKLFF. The full variable domain, with the rest looked up from reference TRBV9 and TRBJ1-4, is DSGVTQTPKHLITATGQRVTLRCSPRSGDLSVYWYQQSLDQGLQFLIQYYNGEERAKGNILERFSAQQFPDLHSELNLSSLELGDSALYFCASSVGRRDREKLFFGSGTQLSVL.

The chain employs TRBV2 and TRBJ1-2; the D gene is possibly TRBD1 (5 bases). The V gene lost 3 bases and the J gene lost 7 bases, with 12 bases spanning the gap. CDR1 and CDR2 from the germline V gene are SNHLY and FYNNEI. The CDR3 loop spans 13 amino acids. The CDR3 DNA reads as TGTGCCAGCAGTGATACTCTTGGGGCTGGCTACACCTTC. Translating gives CASSDTLGAGYTF.

The chain uses TRBV2 and TRBJ1-1, with D possibly being TRBD1 (6 bases). Germline V gives CDR1 SNHLY, CDR2 FYNNEI. Deletions cut 6 bases from V and 0 bases from J, with 8 bases between. The length of the CDR3 is 13 residues. CDR3 in amino acids: CASSGQMNTEAFF. The DNA of the CDR3 is TGTGCCAGCAGCGGACAGATGAACACTGAAGCTTTCTTT.

V is TRBV9 and J is TRBJ2-2; possibly TRBD2 for D (6 bases). The germline gives CDR1 SGDLS, CDR2 YYNGEE. CDR3 length: 14 amino acids. Trimming cost V 4 bases and J 6 bases, with 13 bases left between them. CDR3 nucleotide sequence: TGTGCCAGCAGCCCTCGGGGGTTCGCCGGGGAGCTGTTTTTT. This translates into CASSPRGFAGELFF.

The chain employs TRBV5-4 and TRBJ1-6; 7 bases are shared with TRBD1. Germline trimming cut 3 bases from V and 0 bases from J; bases unmatched to any gene: 15. Germline V gene data show CDR1 as SGHNT and CDR2 as YYREEE (reference sequence). CDR3 length: 20 residues. This CDR3 reads CASSSGWGNRDSSYNSPLHF. The CDR3 DNA is TGTGCCAGCAGCTCTGGTTGGGGCAATCGGGACAGCTCCTATAATTCACCCCTCCACTTT.

This chain uses TRBV19 with TRBJ2-7, with D unresolved. V shed 4 bases and J shed 4 bases, with 11 bases lying between them. The CDR3 runs to 13 residues. Germline V gives CDR1 LNHDA, CDR2 SQIVND (reference sequence). The CDR3 nucleotides are TGTGCCAGTAGTACGGGTCTTCAGTACGAGCAGTACTTC. Translated: CASSTGLQYEQYF.

The chain combines TRBV2 with TRBJ1-1; no reliable D call. V dropped 8 bases and J dropped 0 bases, with 16 bases sitting between them. The CDR3 consists of 15 residues. Germline V gene sequence: CDR1 SNHLY, CDR2 FYNNEI. In nucleotides, the CDR3 is TGTGCCAGCCAGCAGGTGGGCGGGCTGAACACTGAAGCTTTCTTT. Translated, it gives CASQQVGGLNTEAFF.

This chain uses TRBV7-2 with TRBJ2-5, with 9 bases aligning to TRBD2. J gave up 4 bases and V 5 bases, and 14 bases lay outside the gene matches. Germline lookup yields CDR1 SGHTA and CDR2 FQGNSA. The CDR3 spans 17 residues. The DNA of the CDR3 is TGTGCCAGCAGCCCGAAAAGGAGTAGCGGGGGTTTAGAGACCCAGTACTTC. Translating gives CASSPKRSSGGLETQYF.